This entry concerns a single TCR beta chain. The source of the sample is a study of blood T cells in healthy people across ages. A sample-barcoded 5' primer and a J-beta primer mix were used in a second PCR of about 6 to 12 cycles. The authors tagged each cDNA molecule using a template-switch adaptor with 12 random nucleotides. TCRdb ran MiXCR on the 5' RACE reads and lists one entry per CDR3 protein. The sample has some 670,000 distinct CDR3 sequences; under 65% are singletons. Every sample had a minimum of 6 million PBMCs isolated. V was pared by 6 bases and J by 3 bases, with 7 bases of the junction left unmatched. The germline V gene has CDR1 DFQATT and CDR2 SNEGSKA (reference sequence). The CDR3 spans 14 residues.

This TCR came from an elderly woman in good health. The material sequenced was blood. This rearrangement joins TRBV20-1 to TRBJ2-1, with 8 bases fitting TRBD2. CDR3 residues: CSAAGGGLYNEQFF. The DNA for the CDR3 is TGCAGTGCAGCCGGGGGGGGGCTCTACAATGAGCAGTTCTTC.